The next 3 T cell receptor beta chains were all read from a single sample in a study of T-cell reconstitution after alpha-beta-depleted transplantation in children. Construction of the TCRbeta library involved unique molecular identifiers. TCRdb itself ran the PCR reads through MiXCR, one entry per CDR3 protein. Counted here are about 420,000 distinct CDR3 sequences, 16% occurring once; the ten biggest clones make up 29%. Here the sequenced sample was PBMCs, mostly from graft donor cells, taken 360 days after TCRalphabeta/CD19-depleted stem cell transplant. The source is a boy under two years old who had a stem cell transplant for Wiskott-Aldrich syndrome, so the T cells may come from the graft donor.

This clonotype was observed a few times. DNA of the CDR3: TGTGCCAGCTCACCACTTGGGGGGGGAGGCACTGAAGCTTTCTTT. Translating gives CASSPLGGGGTEAFF. The chain has TRBV18 and TRBJ1-1; D may be TRBD1 (5 bases). Germline lookup yields CDR1 KGHSH and CDR2 LQKENI. Trimming removed 1 base at V and 4 bases at J, with 13 bases between. This CDR3 has 15 amino acids.

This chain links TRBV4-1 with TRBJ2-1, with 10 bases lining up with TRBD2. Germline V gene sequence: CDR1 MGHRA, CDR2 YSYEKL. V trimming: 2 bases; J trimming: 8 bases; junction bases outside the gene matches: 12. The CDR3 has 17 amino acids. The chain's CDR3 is CASSQPLAGGPTYEQFF. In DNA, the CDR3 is TGCGCCAGCAGCCAACCCTTAGCGGGGGGACCTACGTATGAGCAGTTCTTC.

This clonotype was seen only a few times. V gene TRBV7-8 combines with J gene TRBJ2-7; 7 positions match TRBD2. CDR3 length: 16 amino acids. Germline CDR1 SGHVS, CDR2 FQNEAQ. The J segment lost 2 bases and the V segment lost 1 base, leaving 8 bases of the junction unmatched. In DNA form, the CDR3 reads TGTGCCAGCAGCTTAGTACTGCGGGGGACCACCTACGAGCAGTACTTC. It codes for CASSLVLRGTTYEQYF.